This T cell receptor (beta chain) was sequenced in a study of CD8 T cells in ankylosing spondylitis. At least ten counts were recorded for this clonotype. Libraries for TCR beta were made by quantitative 5'-RACE with molecular barcodes. TCRdb used MiXCR to reprocess the 5' RACE reads, holding one entry per CDR3 protein. The top ten clones hold approximately 4% of a sample with 200,000 or so distinct CDR3 sequences, roughly 18% of them seen once. The CDR3 is made up of 17 amino acids. The V gene lost 6 bases and the J gene lost 4 bases, with 19 bases spanning the gap. Germline CDR1 MGHDK, CDR2 SYGVNS. The V gene is TRBV25-1, the J gene TRBJ2-6; TRBD1 might be the D (5 bases). The TCR comes from a male donor aged 10 to 35 with ankylosing spondylitis or in good health (not recorded which). The material sequenced was blood, either unsorted or a sorted T cell fraction (not recorded which). CDR3 sequence reads: CASSHFGAPAGANVLTF. CDR3 sequence (DNA): TGTGCCAGCAGCCACTTTGGGGCCCCCGCCGGGGCCAACGTCCTGACTTTC. The full variable domain, completed using reference TRBV25-1 and TRBJ2-6, is EADIYQTPRYLVIGTGKKITLECSQTMGHDKMYWYQQDPGMELHLIHYSYGVNSTEKGDLSSESTVSRIRTEHFPLTLESARPSHTSQYLCASSHFGAPAGANVLTFGAGSRLTVL.